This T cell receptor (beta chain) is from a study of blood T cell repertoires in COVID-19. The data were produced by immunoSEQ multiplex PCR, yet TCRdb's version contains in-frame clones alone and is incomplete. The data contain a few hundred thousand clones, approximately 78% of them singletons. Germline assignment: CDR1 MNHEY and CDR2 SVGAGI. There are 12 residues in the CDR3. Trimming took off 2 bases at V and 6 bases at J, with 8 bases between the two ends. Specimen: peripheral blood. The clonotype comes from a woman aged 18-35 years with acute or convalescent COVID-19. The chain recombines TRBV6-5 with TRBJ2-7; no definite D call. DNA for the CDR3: TGTGCCAGCAGTTACCCCCGTTCCGAGCAGTACTTC. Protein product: CASSYPRSEQYF.